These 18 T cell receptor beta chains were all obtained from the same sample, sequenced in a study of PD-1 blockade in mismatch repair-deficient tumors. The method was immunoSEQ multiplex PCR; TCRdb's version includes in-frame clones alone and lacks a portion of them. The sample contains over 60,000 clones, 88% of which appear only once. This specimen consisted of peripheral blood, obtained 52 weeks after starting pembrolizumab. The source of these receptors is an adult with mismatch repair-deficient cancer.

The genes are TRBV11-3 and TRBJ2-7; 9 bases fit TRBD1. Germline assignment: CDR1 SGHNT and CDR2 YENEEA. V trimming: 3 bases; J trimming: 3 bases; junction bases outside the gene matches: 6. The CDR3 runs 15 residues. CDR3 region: CASSFLGTGNYEQYF. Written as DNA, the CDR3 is TGTGCCAGCAGCTTTCTTGGGACAGGGAACTACGAGCAGTACTTC.

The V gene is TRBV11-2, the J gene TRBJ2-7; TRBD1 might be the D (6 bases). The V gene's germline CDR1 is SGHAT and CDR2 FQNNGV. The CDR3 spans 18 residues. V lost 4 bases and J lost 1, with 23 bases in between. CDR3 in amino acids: CASSSYLFAGVLSYEQYF. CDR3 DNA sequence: TGTGCCAGCAGCTCCTATTTATTCGCAGGGGTTCTTTCCTACGAGCAGTACTTC.

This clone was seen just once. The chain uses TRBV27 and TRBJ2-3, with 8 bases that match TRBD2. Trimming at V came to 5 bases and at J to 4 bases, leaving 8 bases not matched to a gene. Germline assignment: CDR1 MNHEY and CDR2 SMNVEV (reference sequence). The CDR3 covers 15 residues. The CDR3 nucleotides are TGTGCCAGCAGTCCCGGAGCGGGAGCCGCAGATACGCAGTATTTT. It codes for CASSPGAGAADTQYF.

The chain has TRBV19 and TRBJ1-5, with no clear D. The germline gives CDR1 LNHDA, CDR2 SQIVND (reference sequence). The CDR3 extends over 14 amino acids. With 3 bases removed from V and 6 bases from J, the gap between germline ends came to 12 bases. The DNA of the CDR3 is TGTGCCAGTAGTATCCTTGGGGTCAGTCAGCCCCAGCATTTT. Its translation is CASSILGVSQPQHF.

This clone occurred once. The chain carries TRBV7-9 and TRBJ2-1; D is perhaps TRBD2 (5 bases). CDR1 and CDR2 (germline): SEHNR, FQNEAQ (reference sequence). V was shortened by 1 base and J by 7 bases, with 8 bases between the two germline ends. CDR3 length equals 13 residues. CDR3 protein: CASSLVRGNEQFF. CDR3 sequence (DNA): TGTGCCAGCAGCTTAGTACGGGGTAATGAGCAGTTCTTC.

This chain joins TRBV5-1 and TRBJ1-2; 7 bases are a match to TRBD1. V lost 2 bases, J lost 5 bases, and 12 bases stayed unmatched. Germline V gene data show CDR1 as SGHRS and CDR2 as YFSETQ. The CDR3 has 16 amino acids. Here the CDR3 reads CASSFVPTGDYYGYTF. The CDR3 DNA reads TGCGCCAGCAGCTTTGTACCTACAGGGGACTATTATGGCTACACCTTC.

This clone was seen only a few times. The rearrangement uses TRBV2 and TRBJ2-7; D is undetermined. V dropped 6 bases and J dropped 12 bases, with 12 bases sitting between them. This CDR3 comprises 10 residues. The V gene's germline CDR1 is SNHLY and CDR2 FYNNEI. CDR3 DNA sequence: TGTGCCAGCAGGGCTTTCACCACGTACTTC. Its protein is CASRAFTTYF.

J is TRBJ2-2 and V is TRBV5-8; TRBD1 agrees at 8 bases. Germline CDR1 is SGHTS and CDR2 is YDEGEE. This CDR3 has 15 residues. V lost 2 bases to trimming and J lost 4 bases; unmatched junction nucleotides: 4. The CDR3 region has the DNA TGTGCCAGCAGCTTTCGGCAGGGGGCCACCGGGGAGCTGTTTTTT. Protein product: CASSFRQGATGELFF.

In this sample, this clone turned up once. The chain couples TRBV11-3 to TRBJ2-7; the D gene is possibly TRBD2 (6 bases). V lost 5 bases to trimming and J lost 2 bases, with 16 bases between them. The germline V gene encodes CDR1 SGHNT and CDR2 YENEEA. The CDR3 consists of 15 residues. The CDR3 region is CASSPHGGAAYEQYF. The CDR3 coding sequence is TGTGCCAGCAGCCCCCACGGGGGAGCGGCCTACGAGCAGTACTTC.

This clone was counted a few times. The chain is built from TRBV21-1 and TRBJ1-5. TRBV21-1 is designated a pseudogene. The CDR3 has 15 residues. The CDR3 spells CASSKSRLLASPQHF. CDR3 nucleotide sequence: TGTGCCAGCAGCAAAAGTAGGCTCCTGGCGTCCCCCCAGCATTTT.

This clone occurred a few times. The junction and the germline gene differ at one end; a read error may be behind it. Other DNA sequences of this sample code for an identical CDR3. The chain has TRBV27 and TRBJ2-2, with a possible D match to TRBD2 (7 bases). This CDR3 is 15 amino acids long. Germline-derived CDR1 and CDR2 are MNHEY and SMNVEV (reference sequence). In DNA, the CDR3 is TGTGCCAGCAGTTTGTGGGCGGGAGCTTCAGGGGTGCTGTTTTTT. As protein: CASSLWAGASGVLFF.

CDR3: CASSQDYPPSGNTIYF. The DNA for the CDR3 is TGCGCCAGCAGCCAAGATTATCCCCCATCAGGAAACACCATATATTTT. The V call is TRBV4-3, the J call TRBJ1-3; D gene unclear. Germline V gene sequence: CDR1 LGHNA, CDR2 YSLEER. The V end lost 0 bases, the J end lost 4 bases, and 13 bases lay between the germline ends. CDR3 length: 16 amino acids.

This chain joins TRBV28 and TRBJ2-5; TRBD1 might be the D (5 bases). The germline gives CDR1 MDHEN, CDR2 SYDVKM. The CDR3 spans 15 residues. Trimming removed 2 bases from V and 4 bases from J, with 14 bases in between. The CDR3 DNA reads TGTGCCAGCAGTTTAAGGGCAGGGATAAGAGAGACCCAGTACTTC. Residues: CASSLRAGIRETQYF.

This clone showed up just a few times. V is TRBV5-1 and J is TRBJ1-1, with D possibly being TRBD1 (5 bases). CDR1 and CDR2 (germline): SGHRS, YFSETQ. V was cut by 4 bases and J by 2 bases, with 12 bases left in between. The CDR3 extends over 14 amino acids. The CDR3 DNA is TGCGCCAGCAGCGTGGGGGTCGGAAACACTGAAGCTTTCTTT. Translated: CASSVGVGNTEAFF. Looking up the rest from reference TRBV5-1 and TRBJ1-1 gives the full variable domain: KAGVTQTPRYLIKTRGQQVTLSCSPISGHRSVSWYQQTPGQGLQFLFEYFSETQRNKGNFPGRFSGRQFSNSRSEMNVSTLELGDSALYLCASSVGVGNTEAFFGQGTRLTVV.

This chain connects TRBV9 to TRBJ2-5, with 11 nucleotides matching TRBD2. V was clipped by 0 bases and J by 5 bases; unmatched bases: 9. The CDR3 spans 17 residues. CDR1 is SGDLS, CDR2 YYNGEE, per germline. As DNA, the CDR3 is TGTGCCAGCAGCGTAGGGGCTAGCGGGAGGTTAAGGGAGACCCAGTACTTC. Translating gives CASSVGASGRLRETQYF.

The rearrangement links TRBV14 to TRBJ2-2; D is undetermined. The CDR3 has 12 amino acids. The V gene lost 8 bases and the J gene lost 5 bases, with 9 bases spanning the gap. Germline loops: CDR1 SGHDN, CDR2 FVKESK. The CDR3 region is CASRWGTGELFF. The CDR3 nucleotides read TGTGCCAGCCGGTGGGGAACCGGGGAGCTGTTTTTT. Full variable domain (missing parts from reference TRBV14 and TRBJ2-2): EAGVTQFPSHSVIEKGQTVTLRCDPISGHDNLYWYRRVMGKEIKFLLHFVKESKQDESGMPNNRFLAERTGGTYSTLKVQPAELEDSGVYFCASRWGTGELFFGEGSRLTVL.

The CDR3 DNA sequence: TGTGCCAGCAGCTTGTTGACGAACACTGAAGCTTTCTTT. This gives the protein CASSLLTNTEAFF. The chain employs TRBV11-1 and TRBJ1-1; D not certain. This CDR3 is 13 amino acids long. CDR1 and CDR2 from the germline V gene are SGHAT and FQDESV (reference sequence). Trimming left V 3 bases short and J 1 base short, with 6 bases between.

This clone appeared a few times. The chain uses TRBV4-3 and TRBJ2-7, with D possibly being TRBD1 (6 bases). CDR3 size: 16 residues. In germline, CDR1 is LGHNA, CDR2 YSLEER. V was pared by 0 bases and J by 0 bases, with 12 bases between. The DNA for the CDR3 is TGCGCCAGCAGCCAAGACGGATCCAGGGGCTCCTACGAGCAGTACTTC. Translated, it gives CASSQDGSRGSYEQYF.